This TCR beta chain was identified during a study of cytomegalovirus exposure and HLA in healthy donors. Study findings and constraints: TCR beta chains associated with HLA were, in a later analysis, more clonally expanded than equally common others.

The study ran its PCR with 60 Vbeta and 13 Jbeta primers. Here immunoSEQ multiplex PCR was the method, and the copy in TCRdb shows in-frame clones only, minus some. This sample carries 180,000 or so clones, around 80% of them seen once, and the ten largest clones take about 8%. Turning to this clone: Its matching antigen is unknown.

The clonotype originates from a woman between 40 and 55 years old in good health and CMV-seropositive. The specimen was PBMCs.

For the CDR3, the DNA is TGCGCCAGCATTATGACTAGCGGGAGTTCAGGGGAGCTGTTTTTT. Residues: CASIMTSGSSGELFF. This chain links TRBV10-1 with TRBJ2-2; 12 bases agree with TRBD2. This CDR3 is built from 15 residues. Germline CDR1 WNHNN, CDR2 SYGVQD (reference sequence). With 7 bases clipped from V and 8 bases from J, the junction kept 8 bases outside the gene matches.